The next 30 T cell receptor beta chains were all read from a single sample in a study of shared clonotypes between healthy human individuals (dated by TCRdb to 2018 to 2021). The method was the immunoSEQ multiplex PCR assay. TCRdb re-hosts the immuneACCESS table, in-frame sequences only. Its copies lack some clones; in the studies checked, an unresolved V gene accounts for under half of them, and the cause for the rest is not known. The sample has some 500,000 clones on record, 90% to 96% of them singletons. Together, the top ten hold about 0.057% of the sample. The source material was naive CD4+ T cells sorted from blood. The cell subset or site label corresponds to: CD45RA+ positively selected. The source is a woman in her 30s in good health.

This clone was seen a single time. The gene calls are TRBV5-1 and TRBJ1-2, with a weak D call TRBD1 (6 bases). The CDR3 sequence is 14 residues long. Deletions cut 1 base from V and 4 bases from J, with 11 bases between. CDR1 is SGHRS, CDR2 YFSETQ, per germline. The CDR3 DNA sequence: TGCGCCAGCAGCTTGACGGGGGGCACCTATGGCTACACCTTC. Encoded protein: CASSLTGGTYGYTF.

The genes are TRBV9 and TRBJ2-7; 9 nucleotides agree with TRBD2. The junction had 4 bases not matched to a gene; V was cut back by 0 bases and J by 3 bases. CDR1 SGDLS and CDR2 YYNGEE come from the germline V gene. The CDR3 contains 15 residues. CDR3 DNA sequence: TGTGCCAGCAGCGTAGGCGGGACTAGCTTCTACGAGCAGTACTTC. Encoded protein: CASSVGGTSFYEQYF.

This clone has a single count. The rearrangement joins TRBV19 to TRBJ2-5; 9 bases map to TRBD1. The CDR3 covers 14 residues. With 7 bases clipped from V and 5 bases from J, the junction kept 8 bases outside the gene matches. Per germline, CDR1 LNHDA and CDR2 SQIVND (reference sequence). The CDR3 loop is CASTAQGAGETQYF. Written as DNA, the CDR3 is TGTGCCAGTACAGCACAGGGGGCGGGGGAGACCCAGTACTTC.

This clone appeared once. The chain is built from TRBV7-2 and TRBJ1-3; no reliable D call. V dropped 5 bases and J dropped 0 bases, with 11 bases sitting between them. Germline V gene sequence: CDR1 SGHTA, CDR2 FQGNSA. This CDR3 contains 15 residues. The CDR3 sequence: CASSPGRSSGNTIYF. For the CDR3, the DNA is TGTGCCAGCAGCCCAGGACGGAGCTCTGGAAACACCATATATTTT.

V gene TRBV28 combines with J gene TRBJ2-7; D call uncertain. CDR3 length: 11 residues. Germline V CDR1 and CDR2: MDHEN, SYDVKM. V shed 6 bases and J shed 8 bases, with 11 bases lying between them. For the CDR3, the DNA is TGTGCCAGCAGAGAGAACCGGCAGCAGTACTTC. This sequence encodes CASRENRQQYF.

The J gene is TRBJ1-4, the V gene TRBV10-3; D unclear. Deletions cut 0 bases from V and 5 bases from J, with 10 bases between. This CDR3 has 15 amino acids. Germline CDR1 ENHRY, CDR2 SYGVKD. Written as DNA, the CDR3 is TGTGCCATCAGTGAGTCGACGGGAGTCAATGAAAAACTGTTTTTT. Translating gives CAISESTGVNEKLFF.

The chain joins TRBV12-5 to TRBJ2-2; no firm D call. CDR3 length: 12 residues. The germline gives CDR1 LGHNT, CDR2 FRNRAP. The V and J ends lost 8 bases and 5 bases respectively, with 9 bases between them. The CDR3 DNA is TGTGCTAGTTCCTCGAGTACCGGGGAGCTGTTTTTT. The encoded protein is CASSSSTGELFF.

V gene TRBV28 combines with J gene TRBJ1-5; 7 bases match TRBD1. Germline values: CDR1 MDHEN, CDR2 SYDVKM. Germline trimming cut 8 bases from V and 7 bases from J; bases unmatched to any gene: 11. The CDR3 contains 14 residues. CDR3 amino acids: CASGSQGVRQPQHF. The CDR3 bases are TGTGCCAGCGGATCTCAGGGGGTTAGGCAGCCCCAGCATTTT.

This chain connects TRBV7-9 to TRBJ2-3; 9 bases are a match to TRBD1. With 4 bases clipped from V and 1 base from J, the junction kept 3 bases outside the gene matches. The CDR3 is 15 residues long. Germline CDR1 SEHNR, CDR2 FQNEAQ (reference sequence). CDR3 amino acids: CASSSRTGGTDTQYF. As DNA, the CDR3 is TGTGCCAGCAGCTCCCGGACAGGGGGCACAGATACGCAGTATTTT.

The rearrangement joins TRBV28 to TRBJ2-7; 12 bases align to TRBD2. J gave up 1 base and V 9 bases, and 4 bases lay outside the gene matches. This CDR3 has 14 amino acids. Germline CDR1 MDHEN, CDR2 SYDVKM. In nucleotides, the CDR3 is TGTGCCAGTCTAACTAGCGGGAGGTCCTACGAGCAGTACTTC. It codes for CASLTSGRSYEQYF.

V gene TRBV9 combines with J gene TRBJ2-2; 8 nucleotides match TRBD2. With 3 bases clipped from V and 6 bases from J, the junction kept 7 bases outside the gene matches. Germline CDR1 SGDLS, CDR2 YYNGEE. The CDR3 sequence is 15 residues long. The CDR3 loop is CASSASGSNAGELFF. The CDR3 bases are TGTGCCAGCAGCGCCAGCGGGAGTAACGCCGGGGAGCTGTTTTTT.

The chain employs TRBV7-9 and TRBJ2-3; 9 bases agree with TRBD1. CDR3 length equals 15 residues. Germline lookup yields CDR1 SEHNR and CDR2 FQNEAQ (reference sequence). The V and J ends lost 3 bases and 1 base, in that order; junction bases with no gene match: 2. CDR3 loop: CASSFRTGGTDTQYF. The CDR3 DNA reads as TGTGCCAGCAGCTTTAGGACAGGGGGCACAGATACGCAGTATTTT.

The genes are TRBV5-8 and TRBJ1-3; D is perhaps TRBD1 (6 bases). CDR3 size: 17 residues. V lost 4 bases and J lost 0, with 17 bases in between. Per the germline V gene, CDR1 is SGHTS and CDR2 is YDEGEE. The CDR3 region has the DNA TGTGCCAGCAGCCCCGTTGTTGGGACATACTCTGGAAACACCATATATTTT. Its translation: CASSPVVGTYSGNTIYF. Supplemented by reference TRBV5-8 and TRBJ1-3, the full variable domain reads EAGVTQSPTHLIKTRGQQATLRCSPISGHTSVYWYQQALGLGLQFLLWYDEGEERNRGNFPPRFSGRQFPNYSSELNVNALELEDSALYLCASSPVVGTYSGNTIYFGEGSWLTVV.

CDR3 sequence reads: CASSPGGSTQTFPEAFF. The CDR3 DNA follows: TGTGCCAGCTCACCAGGGGGTTCAACCCAAACGTTCCCTGAAGCTTTCTTT. The J gene is TRBJ1-1, the V gene TRBV18, with D maybe TRBD1 (5 bases). Germline values: CDR1 KGHSH, CDR2 LQKENI. This CDR3 is 17 amino acids long. The ends were cut back, 2 bases at V and 6 bases at J, with 22 bases in the middle.

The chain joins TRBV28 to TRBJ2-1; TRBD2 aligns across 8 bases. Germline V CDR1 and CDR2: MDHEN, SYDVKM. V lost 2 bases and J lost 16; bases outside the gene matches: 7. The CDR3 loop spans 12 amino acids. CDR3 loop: CASSLRAGVQFF. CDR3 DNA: TGTGCCAGCAGTTTAAGAGCGGGAGTGCAATTCTTC. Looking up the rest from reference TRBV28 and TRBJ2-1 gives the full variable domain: DVKVTQSSRYLVKRTGEKVFLECVQDMDHENMFWYRQDPGLGLRLIYFSYDVKMKEKGDIPEGYSVSREKKERFSLILESASTNQTSMYLCASSLRAGVQFFGPGTRLTVL.

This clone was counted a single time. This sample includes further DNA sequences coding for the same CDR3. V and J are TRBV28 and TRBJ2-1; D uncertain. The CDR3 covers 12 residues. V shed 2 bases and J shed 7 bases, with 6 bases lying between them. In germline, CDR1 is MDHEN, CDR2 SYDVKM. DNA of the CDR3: TGTGCCAGCAGTTTAGTGGGGAATGAGCAGTTCTTC. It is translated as CASSLVGNEQFF.

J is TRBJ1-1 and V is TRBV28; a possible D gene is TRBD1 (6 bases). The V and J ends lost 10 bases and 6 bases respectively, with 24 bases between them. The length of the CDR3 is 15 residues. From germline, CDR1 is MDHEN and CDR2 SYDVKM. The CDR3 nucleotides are TGTGCCACCATCCGGGACACCGTGCCTTGGGCTGAAGCTTTCTTT. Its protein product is CATIRDTVPWAEAFF.

The CDR3 DNA is TGTGCCAGTAGTTCCTGGGACAGAGCTAACTATGGCTACACCTTC. Protein product: CASSSWDRANYGYTF. V gene TRBV19 combines with J gene TRBJ1-2, with 7 bases identical to TRBD1. The CDR3 spans 15 residues. V was clipped by 5 bases and J by 0 bases; unmatched bases: 6. Germline lookup yields CDR1 LNHDA and CDR2 SQIVND (reference sequence).

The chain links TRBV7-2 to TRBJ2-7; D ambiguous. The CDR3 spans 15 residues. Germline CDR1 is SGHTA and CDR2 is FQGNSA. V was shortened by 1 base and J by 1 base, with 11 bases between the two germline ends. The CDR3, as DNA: TGTGCCAGCAGCTTAGTCCTTATGGGTTCCTACGAGCAGTACTTC. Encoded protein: CASSLVLMGSYEQYF.

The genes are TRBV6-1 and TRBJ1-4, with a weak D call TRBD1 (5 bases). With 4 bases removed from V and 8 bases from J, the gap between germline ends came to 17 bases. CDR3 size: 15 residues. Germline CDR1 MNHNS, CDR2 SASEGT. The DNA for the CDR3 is TGTGCCAGCAGTGCAGGAGGCCCAAAGGGGGAAAAACTGTTTTTT. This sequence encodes CASSAGGPKGEKLFF.

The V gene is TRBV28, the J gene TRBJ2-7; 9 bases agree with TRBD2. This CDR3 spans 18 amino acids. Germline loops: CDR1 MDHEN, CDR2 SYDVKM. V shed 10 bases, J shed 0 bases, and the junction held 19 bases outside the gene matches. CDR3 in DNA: TGTGCCACCGAAAGACCGGGACTAGCTTATATCAGCTCCTACGAGCAGTACTTC. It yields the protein CATERPGLAYISSYEQYF.

The CDR3: CASTPSGSYNEQFF. DNA for the CDR3: TGCGCCAGCACCCCCAGCGGTTCCTACAATGAGCAGTTCTTC. This chain links TRBV5-1 with TRBJ2-1; TRBD2 is a possible D gene (5 bases). Trimming shortened V by 6 bases and J by 1 base, and 11 bases separated the two germline ends. Germline lookup yields CDR1 SGHRS and CDR2 YFSETQ. This CDR3 comprises 14 residues.

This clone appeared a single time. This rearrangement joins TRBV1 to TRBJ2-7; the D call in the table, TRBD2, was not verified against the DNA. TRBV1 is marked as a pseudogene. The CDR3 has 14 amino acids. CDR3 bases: TGCACCAGCAGCCCAACCATCCTACGCTACGAGCAGTACTTC. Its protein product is CTSSPTILRYEQYF.

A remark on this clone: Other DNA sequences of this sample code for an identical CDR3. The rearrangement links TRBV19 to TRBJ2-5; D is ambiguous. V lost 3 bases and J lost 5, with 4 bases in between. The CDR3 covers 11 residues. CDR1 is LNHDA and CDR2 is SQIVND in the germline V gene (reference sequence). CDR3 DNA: TGTGCCAGTAGTATTAGGGAGACCCAGTACTTC. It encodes CASSIRETQYF.

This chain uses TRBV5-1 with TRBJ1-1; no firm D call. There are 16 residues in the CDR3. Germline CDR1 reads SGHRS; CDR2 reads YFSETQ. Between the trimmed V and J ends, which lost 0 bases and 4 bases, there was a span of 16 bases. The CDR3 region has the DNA TGCGCCAGCAGCTTGGGAGGCGGGATCCGAGGCACTGAAGCTTTCTTT. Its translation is CASSLGGGIRGTEAFF.

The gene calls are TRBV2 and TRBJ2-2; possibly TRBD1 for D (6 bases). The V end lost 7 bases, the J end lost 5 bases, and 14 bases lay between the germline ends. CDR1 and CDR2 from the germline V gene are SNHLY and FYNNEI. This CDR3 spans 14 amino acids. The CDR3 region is CASTEQGWTGELFF. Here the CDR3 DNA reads TGTGCCAGCACCGAGCAGGGGTGGACCGGGGAGCTGTTTTTT.

The CDR3 here is CASSLGYRGLGTEAFF. The CDR3 DNA reads as TGTGCCAGCAGCTTAGGGTACAGGGGGCTAGGGACTGAAGCTTTCTTT. The genes are TRBV7-8 and TRBJ1-1; TRBD1 agrees at 9 bases. This CDR3 spans 16 amino acids. Germline trimming cut 1 base from V and 5 bases from J; bases unmatched to any gene: 8. CDR1 and CDR2 from the germline V gene are SGHVS and FQNEAQ.

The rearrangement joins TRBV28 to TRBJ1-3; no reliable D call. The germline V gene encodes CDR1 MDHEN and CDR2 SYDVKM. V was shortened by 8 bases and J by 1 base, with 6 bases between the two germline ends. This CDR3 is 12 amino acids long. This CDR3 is CASLNSGNTIYF. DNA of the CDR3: TGTGCCAGCTTAAATTCTGGAAACACCATATATTTT.

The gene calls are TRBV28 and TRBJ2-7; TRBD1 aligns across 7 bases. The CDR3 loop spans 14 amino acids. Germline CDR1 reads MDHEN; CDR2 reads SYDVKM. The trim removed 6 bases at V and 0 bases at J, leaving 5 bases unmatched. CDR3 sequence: CASSSRQGSYEQYF. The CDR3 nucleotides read TGTGCCAGCAGCTCGAGACAGGGCTCCTACGAGCAGTACTTC.

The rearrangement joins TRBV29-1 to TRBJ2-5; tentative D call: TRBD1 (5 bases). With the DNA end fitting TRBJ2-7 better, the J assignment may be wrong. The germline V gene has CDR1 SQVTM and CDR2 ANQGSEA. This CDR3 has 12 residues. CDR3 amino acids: CSVAKGANEQYF. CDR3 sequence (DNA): TGCAGCGTTGCGAAAGGGGCGAACGAGCAGTACTTC.